Listed below are T cell receptor beta chains from one sample, sequenced in a study of cytomegalovirus exposure and HLA in healthy donors. Here immunoSEQ multiplex PCR was the method, and the copy in TCRdb shows in-frame clones only, minus some. The table has 150,000 to 200,000 clones, 79% seen once. Material for sequencing was PBMCs. These receptors all come from a woman aged 45 to 65 in good health and CMV-seronegative. Each CDR3 is given with its conserved first and last residue. A D gene is named only where the DNA matches it firmly. Only some rows state a clone size, as once, few, many or a class for expanded clones.

d_call	clone_size	v_call	j_call	cdr3_nt	cdr3_aa
-	once	TRBV19	TRBJ1-1	TGTGCCAGTAGTATTCAGGGTTGGACTGAAGCTTTCTTT	CASSIQGWTEAFF
-	-	TRBV7-9	TRBJ2-2	TGTGCCTCTCAATGGACAGATCAGAACACCGGGGAGCTGTTTTTT	CASQWTDQNTGELFF
TRBD1	-	TRBV10-2	TRBJ1-6	TGCGCCAGCAGTGTCCGTACAGGGGTTTTCGAACTAAATAATTCACCCCTCCACTTT	CASSVRTGVFELNNSPLHF
TRBD2	few	TRBV5-6	TRBJ2-7	TGTGCCAGCAGCTGGGGGGGGGCTAGCGGGAGGGATTCCTACGAGCAGTACTTC	CASSWGGASGRDSYEQYF
TRBD1	few	TRBV6-1	TRBJ1-1	TGTGCCAGCGCCCGACAGGGATGGGAAGCTTTCTTT	CASARQGWEAFF
-	once	TRBV30	TRBJ1-2	TGTGCCTGGGCGCCAGGCGGCTACACCTTC	CAWAPGGYTF
-	-	TRBV18	TRBJ1-4	TGTGCCAGCTCACCACTCGTGGGCGAAAAACTGTTTTTT	CASSPLVGEKLFF
-	few	TRBV5-5	TRBJ1-5	TGTGCCAGCAGCTGGGTCGGTGGGAGCAACAATCAGCCCCAGCATTTT	CASSWVGGSNNQPQHF
-	-	TRBV5-1	TRBJ2-2	TGCGCCAGCAGCCCCCTGACAGCAAACACCGGGGAGCTGTTTTTT	CASSPLTANTGELFF
TRBD2	few	TRBV7-2	TRBJ2-5	TGTGCCAGCAGCGCCAGACTAGCGGACCAAAAAGAGACCCAGTACTTC	CASSARLADQKETQYF
-	-	TRBV10-3	TRBJ1-6	TGTGCCATCAGTGAGCAGGGGCATTCACCCCTCCACTTT	CAISEQGHSPLHF
-	-	TRBV7-8	TRBJ1-1	TGTGCCAGCAGCGCGACAGCCATGAACACTGAAGCTTTCTTT	CASSATAMNTEAFF
TRBD2	-	TRBV6-6	TRBJ2-1	TGTGCCATTGGAGGGCTAGCGGGAACATCGATATACCAGTTCTTC	CAIGGLAGTSIYQFF
-	-	TRBV4-1	TRBJ1-2	TGCGCCAGCAGCCAAGGGGGAGGAGGCTATGGCTACACCTTC	CASSQGGGGYGYTF
-	once	TRBV4-2	TRBJ1-6	TGTGCCAGCAGCCAAGATGGCTCTGCCTATAATTCACCCCTCCACTTT	CASSQDGSAYNSPLHF
-	-	TRBV14	TRBJ1-2	TGTGCCAGCAGCCATCTTGAGTATTATGGCTACACCTTC	CASSHLEYYGYTF
TRBD1	-	TRBV11-3	TRBJ2-7	TGTGCCAGCAGCGCAGGGGGTTCGATCCACGAGCAGTACTTC	CASSAGGSIHEQYF
TRBD2	-	TRBV28	TRBJ2-7	TGTGCCAGCAGTTTATGGCGGGTGGGGGGGTACGAGCAGTACTTC	CASSLWRVGGYEQYF
TRBD2	-	TRBV10-3	TRBJ2-3	TGTGCCATCAGAATAGGACTAGCGGGAGTAGCAGATACGCAGTATTTT	CAIRIGLAGVADTQYF
-	-	TRBV6-5	TRBJ2-1	TGTGCCAGCAGTCCCGGGACTGGTTACAATGAGCAGTTCTTC	CASSPGTGYNEQFF
-	-	TRBV28	TRBJ1-5	TGTGCCAGCAGTTACAGAGACCCGGATCAGCCCCAGCATTTT	CASSYRDPDQPQHF
TRBD1	-	TRBV19	TRBJ1-4	TGTGCCAGTAGTGGACAGGCCAGGCGAAAACTGTTTTTT	CASSGQARRKLFF
-	-	TRBV6-1	TRBJ2-7	TGTGCCAGCAGTGAGAAACAGGGATACGAGCAGTACTTC	CASSEKQGYEQYF
-	-	TRBV27	TRBJ2-1	TGTGCCAGCACCAGACACGCCTACAATGAGCAGTTCTTC	CASTRHAYNEQFF
TRBD1	-	TRBV19	TRBJ2-2	TGTGCCAGTAGTCCAGGGGGGGGACAGGGGGCCGGGGAGCTGTTTTTT	CASSPGGGQGAGELFF
TRBD1	-	TRBV7-2	TRBJ1-5	TGTGCCAGCAGCTTGGGACAGACGAATCAGCCCCAGCATTTT	CASSLGQTNQPQHF
-	-	TRBV7-9	TRBJ1-5	TGTGCCAGCAGCCCGGGGTTTAGCAATCAGCCCCAGCATTTT	CASSPGFSNQPQHF
TRBD2	-	TRBV5-5	TRBJ2-3	TGTGCCAGCAGCCCAGGAGGGAGCGGGAGGGGTTTTGTGCAGTATTTT	CASSPGGSGRGFVQYF
TRBD1	-	TRBV19	TRBJ2-2	TGTGCCAGTAGTGAAAAGGGACAGTCCACCGGGGAGCTGTTTTTT	CASSEKGQSTGELFF
-	-	TRBV7-2	TRBJ1-1	TGTGCCAGCAGCTTAGCGAGACAGAGGAACACTGAAGCTTTCTTT	CASSLARQRNTEAFF
-	-	TRBV7-2	TRBJ2-1	TGTGCCAGCAGCTTTTACAGGGCAGGGAACAATGAGCAGTTCTTC	CASSFYRAGNNEQFF
TRBD1	-	TRBV7-9	TRBJ1-1	TGTTCCAGCAGCTCCGGGACAGGCAACAAAGACACTGAAGCTTTCTTT	CSSSSGTGNKDTEAFF
TRBD2	-	TRBV29-1	TRBJ2-7	TGCAGCGTGGGGCAAGGGACTAGCGGGAGCGAGCAGTACTTC	CSVGQGTSGSEQYF
-	-	TRBV2	TRBJ2-7	TGTGCCAGCAGTGAATATGGCCCCTACGAGCAGTACTTC	CASSEYGPYEQYF
TRBD1	-	TRBV19	TRBJ2-1	TGTGCCAGTAGCAATCCCGGGACAGGGACTGAGCAGTTCTTC	CASSNPGTGTEQFF